This TCR beta chain was observed in a study of shared clonotypes between healthy human individuals. J gave up 4 bases and V 6 bases, and 7 bases lay outside the gene matches. Germline V gene lookup returns CDR1 MNHNS and CDR2 SASEGT. CDR3 size: 15 residues. The protocol was immunoSEQ multiplex PCR, while the TCRdb copy is restricted to in-frame clones and leaves out a portion. The sample records millions of clones, more than 80% being singletons. The clonotype was recovered from a man younger than 30 in good health. The chain has TRBV6-1 and TRBJ1-5, with TRBD1 identical over 9 bases. The source material was naive CD4+ T cells sorted from blood. The subset is: CD45RA+ positively selected. The CDR3 is CASRAQGARNQPQHF. The CDR3 DNA reads TGTGCCAGCAGGGCACAGGGGGCAAGGAATCAGCCCCAGCATTTT.